The entry below gives a single T cell receptor beta chain sequence along with its context. Its target is not known. It was around 9 milliliters of peripheral blood that were drawn from each donor. A J-beta primer mix and a sample-barcoded 5' primer were used in a second PCR of roughly 6 to 12 cycles. Each cDNA molecule was tagged by a template-switch adaptor with 12 random nucleotides. TCRdb itself ran the 5' RACE reads through MiXCR, one entry per CDR3 protein. The table includes around 1,900,000 distinct CDR3 sequences, around 42% detected once. This record belongs to a study of blood T cells in healthy people across ages. Study-wide context: Per two T cells, about one barcoded beta molecule was captured through template switching. General study points: Roughly linear age-related decline in beta diversity appeared, significant by age 40.

This TCR was sampled from a human donor in good health. Sequencing was carried out using blood.

The CDR3 nucleotides are TGTGCCAGCAGTTGGGGACACGGGAATTCACCCCTCCACTTT. Its translation: CASSWGHGNSPLHF. The chain is built from TRBV28 and TRBJ1-6, with TRBD1 as a possible D gene (6 bases). Germline CDR1 is MDHEN and CDR2 is SYDVKM. V was cut by 4 bases and J by 7 bases, with 11 bases left in between. This CDR3 is built from 14 residues.